This T cell receptor (beta chain) was documented in a study of shared clonotypes between healthy human individuals. Study in general: CD4 naive and memory got three plates each, CD8 naive two, CD8 memory one. Broader study findings: The rarefaction results pointed to incomplete sorted-subset sequencing despite large depth. An effect of sequencing depth on clonotype sharing among donors was expected.

On this clone: Its antigen is not known.

Germline CDR1 is MGHDK and CDR2 is SYGVNS. The CDR3 consists of 14 residues. Trimming removed 7 bases at V and 0 bases at J, with 10 bases between. Positive CCR7 selection of CD45RO-negative cells yielded the naive CD8 cells, and terminally differentiated effector memory CD45RA+ cells were excluded. Across several immunoSEQ plates, the genomic DNA of each subset was split evenly. Data came from immunoSEQ multiplex PCR; TCRdb stores just in-frame clones and leaves some out. The sample consists of over 2,000,000 clones, just under 95% of them appearing once. This receptor was taken from a man aged 18 to 29 in good health. Some clones in this sample may be carry-over from other donors' samples. Sequencing was performed on naive CD8+ T cells from PBMCs. The chain uses TRBV25-1 and TRBJ1-3; D unclear. The CDR3 DNA reads as TGTGCCAGCAAACCAGCCGACTCTGGAAACACCATATATTTT. Residues: CASKPADSGNTIYF.